This T cell receptor (beta chain) was identified during a study of tumor and adjacent non-tumor tissue in lung cancer. The template was RNA from unsorted bulk tissue. TCRbeta libraries were built with three rounds of nested PCR, modified from ARM-PCR. TCRdb reprocessed the multiplex PCR reads via MiXCR and lists one record per CDR3 protein. The table has 200,000 to 250,000 distinct CDR3 sequences, roughly 70% seen once. This clonotype was counted at least ten times. The TCR sequence derives from a man aged 55-75 years with non-small cell lung cancer. Material for sequencing was lung tumor tissue.

The CDR3 spells CASSYTGSSSYNSPLHF. The DNA for the CDR3 is TGTGCCAGCAGTTACACGGGGTCAAGCTCCTATAATTCACCCCTCCACTTT. The chain joins TRBV6-6 to TRBJ1-6, with D uncertain. The CDR3 has 17 amino acids. Trimming left V 2 bases short and J 0 bases short, with 11 bases between. The germline CDR1 and CDR2 sequences are MNHNY and SVGAGI (reference sequence).